This T cell receptor (beta chain) was sequenced during a study of shared clonotypes between healthy human individuals. General study points: Donor scarcity curtailed the genetic and exposure-history diversity represented herein. It was anticipated that sequencing depth would influence how many clonotypes donors shared.

Only CD45RO-negative cells positively selected for CCR7 counted as naive CD8 cells, so terminally differentiated effector memory CD45RA+ cells were excluded. Of note for this clone: Antigen specificity is unknown.

Measured with immunoSEQ multiplex PCR; TCRdb has only the in-frame clones, and not every one. The sample contains around 640,000 clones, 96% of which appear only once. This CDR3 contains 15 residues. V lost 5 bases and J 0 bases, leaving 11 bases between the germline ends. CDR1 and CDR2 from the germline V gene are SNHLY and FYNNEI. This receptor was obtained from a woman aged 30 to 39 in good health. Source material: naive CD8+ T cells sorted from blood. The chain links TRBV2 to TRBJ1-5; a weak D match, TRBD1 (5 bases). CDR3 sequence (DNA): TGTGCCAGCAGTTCGACAGAAGTTAGCAATCAGCCCCAGCATTTT. It is translated as CASSSTEVSNQPQHF.